This TCR beta chain came from a study of blood T cell repertoires in COVID-19. Study background: Acute and convalescent COVID-19 specimens originated in the United States, Italy and Spain. PBMCs, B-cell-depleted T cells, or T cells provided the cDNA or gDNA that made up the material.

Some clones are missing from TCRdb's copy, which holds only in-frame ones; the method was immunoSEQ multiplex PCR. The repertoire holds about 45,000 clones, with roughly nine tenths as singletons. The V gene's germline CDR1 is SEHNR and CDR2 FQNEAQ (reference sequence). Trimming stripped 4 bases from V and 5 bases from J, with 14 bases between. The CDR3 loop spans 15 amino acids. This TCR was sampled from a woman aged 80 or over in a cohort sampled during active or convalescent COVID-19. This chain uses TRBV7-9 with TRBJ2-2; perhaps TRBD2 as D (5 bases). Source material: peripheral blood. In DNA form, the CDR3 reads TGTGCCAGCAGCTCCATGAGTGGGGAGACCGGGGAGCTGTTTTTT. The encoded protein is CASSSMSGETGELFF. Together with reference TRBV7-9 and TRBJ2-2, the CDR3 gives the full variable domain: DTGVSQNPRHKITKRGQNVTFRCDPISEHNRLYWYRQTLGQGPEFLTYFQNEAQLEKSRLLSDRFSAERPKGSFSTLEIQRTEQGDSAMYLCASSSMSGETGELFFGEGSRLTVL.